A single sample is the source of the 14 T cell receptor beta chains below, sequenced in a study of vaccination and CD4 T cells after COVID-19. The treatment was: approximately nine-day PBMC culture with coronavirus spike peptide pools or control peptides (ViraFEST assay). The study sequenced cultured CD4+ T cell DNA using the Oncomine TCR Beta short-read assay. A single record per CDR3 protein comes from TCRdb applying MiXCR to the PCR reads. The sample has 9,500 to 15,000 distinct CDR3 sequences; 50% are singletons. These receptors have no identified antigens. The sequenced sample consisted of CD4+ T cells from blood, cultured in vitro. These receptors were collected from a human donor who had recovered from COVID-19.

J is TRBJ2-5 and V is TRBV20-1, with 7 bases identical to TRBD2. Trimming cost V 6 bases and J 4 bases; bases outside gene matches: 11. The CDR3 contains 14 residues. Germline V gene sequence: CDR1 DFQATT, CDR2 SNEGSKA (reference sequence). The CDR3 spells CSAPQRDKGETQYF. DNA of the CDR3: TGCAGTGCCCCCCAGCGGGATAAAGGAGAGACCCAGTACTTC.

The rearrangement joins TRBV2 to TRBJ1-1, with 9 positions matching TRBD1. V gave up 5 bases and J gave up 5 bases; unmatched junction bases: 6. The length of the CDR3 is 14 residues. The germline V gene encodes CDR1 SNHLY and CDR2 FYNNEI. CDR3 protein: CASSTQGALTEAFF. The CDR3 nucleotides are TGTGCCAGCAGTACACAGGGGGCGCTAACTGAAGCTTTCTTT.

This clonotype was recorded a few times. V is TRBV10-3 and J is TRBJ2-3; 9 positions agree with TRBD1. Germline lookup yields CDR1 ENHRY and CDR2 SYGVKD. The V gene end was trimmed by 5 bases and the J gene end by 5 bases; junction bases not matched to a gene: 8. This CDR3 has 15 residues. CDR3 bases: TGTGCCATCAGTCCAACACAGGGGGCAAGAGATACGCAGTATTTT. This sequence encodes CAISPTQGARDTQYF.

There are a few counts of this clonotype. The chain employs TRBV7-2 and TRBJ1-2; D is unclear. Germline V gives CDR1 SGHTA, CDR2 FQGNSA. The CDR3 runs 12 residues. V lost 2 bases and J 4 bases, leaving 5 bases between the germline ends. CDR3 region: CASSLQRYGYTF. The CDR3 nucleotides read TGTGCCAGCAGCTTACAACGCTATGGCTACACCTTC.

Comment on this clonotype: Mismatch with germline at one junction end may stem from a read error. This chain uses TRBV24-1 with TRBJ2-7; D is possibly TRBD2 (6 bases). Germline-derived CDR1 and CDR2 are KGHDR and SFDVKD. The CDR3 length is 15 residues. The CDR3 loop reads CAISDSKTSSYEQYF. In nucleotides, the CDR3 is TGTGCCATCAGTGATTCGAAGACTAGTTCCTACGAGCAGTACTTC.

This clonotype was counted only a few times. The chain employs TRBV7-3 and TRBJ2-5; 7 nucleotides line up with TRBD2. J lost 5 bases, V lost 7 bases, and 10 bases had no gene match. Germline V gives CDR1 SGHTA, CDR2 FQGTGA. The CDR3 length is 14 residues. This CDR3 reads CASTSSGVRETQYF. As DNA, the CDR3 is TGTGCCAGCACCTCAAGCGGGGTTCGGGAGACCCAGTACTTC.

The CDR3 region has the DNA TGCGCCAGCAGCTTGGAAGGCGTTGGGCAGCCCCAGCATTTT. Amino acid sequence: CASSLEGVGQPQHF. The V call is TRBV5-1, the J call TRBJ1-5; no reliable D call. The V gene's germline CDR1 is SGHRS and CDR2 YFSETQ. The CDR3 runs to 14 residues. The germline V and J ends were trimmed by 0 bases and 7 bases, with 11 bases remaining between them.

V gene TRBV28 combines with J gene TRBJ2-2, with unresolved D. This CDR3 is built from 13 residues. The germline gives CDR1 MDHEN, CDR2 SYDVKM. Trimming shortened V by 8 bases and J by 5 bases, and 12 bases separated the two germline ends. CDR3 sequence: CASSRLETGELFF. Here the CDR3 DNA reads TGTGCCAGCTCCCGTCTGGAGACCGGGGAGCTGTTTTTT. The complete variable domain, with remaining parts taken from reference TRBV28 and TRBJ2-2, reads DVKVTQSSRYLVKRTGEKVFLECVQDMDHENMFWYRQDPGLGLRLIYFSYDVKMKEKGDIPEGYSVSREKKERFSLILESASTNQTSMYLCASSRLETGELFFGEGSRLTVL.

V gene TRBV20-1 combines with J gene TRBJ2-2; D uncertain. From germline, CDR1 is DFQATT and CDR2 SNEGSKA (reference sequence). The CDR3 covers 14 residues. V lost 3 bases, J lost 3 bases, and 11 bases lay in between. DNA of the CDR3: TGCAGTGCTAGTGCTAGTGGGGACACCGGGGAGCTGTTTTTT. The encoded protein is CSASASGDTGELFF.

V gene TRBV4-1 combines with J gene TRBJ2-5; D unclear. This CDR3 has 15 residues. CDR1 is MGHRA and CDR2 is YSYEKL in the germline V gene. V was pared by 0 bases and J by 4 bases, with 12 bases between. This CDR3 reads CASSQEARGLETQYF. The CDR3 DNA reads TGCGCCAGCAGCCAAGAAGCTCGCGGTCTAGAGACCCAGTACTTC.

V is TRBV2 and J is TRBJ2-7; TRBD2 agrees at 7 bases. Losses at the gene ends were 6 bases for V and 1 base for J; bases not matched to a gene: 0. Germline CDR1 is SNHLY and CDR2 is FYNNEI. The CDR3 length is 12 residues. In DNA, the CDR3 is TGTGCCAGCAGGCGGGAGTCCTACGAGCAGTACTTC. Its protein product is CASRRESYEQYF.

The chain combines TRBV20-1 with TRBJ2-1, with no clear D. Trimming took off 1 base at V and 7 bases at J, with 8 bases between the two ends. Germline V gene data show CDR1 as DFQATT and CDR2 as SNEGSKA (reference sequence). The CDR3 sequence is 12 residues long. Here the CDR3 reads CSARVSGNEQFF. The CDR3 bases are TGCAGTGCTAGAGTTTCAGGAAATGAGCAGTTCTTC.

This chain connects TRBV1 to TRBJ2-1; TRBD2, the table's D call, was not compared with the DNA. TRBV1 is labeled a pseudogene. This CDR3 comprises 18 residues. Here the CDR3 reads CTSSQDIRLERDYNEQFF. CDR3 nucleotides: TGCACCAGCAGCCAAGACATCCGACTTGAGCGGGATTACAATGAGCAGTTCTTC.

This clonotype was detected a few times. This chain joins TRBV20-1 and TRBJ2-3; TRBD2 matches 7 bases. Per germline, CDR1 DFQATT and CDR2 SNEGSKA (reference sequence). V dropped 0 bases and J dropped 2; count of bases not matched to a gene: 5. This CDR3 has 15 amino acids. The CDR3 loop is CSARDPGTITDTQYF. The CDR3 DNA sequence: TGCAGTGCTAGAGACCCGGGGACTATCACAGATACGCAGTATTTT.